This T cell receptor beta chain was recorded in a study of blood T cell repertoires in COVID-19. Whole-study context: Samples representing acute and convalescent COVID-19 were sourced from the United States, Italy and Spain. Sources were T cells, B-cell-depleted T cells, or PBMCs; the material itself was cDNA or gDNA.

Repertoires were generated with immunoSEQ multiplex PCR, while TCRdb's copy carries only in-frame clones and drops some. The sample records approximately 93,000 clones, 88% being singletons. V lost 4 bases and J lost 4; bases outside the gene matches: 10. The CDR3 consists of 16 residues. Per germline, CDR1 MNHEY and CDR2 SMNVEV (reference sequence). This TCR was sampled from a man aged 60 to 69 with acute or convalescent COVID-19. Input material: peripheral blood. The chain couples TRBV27 to TRBJ1-1; 9 bases agree with TRBD1. The CDR3 DNA follows: TGTGCCAGCAGTTCCCACTCGACAGGGGGGCGCACTGAAGCTTTCTTT. This sequence encodes CASSSHSTGGRTEAFF.